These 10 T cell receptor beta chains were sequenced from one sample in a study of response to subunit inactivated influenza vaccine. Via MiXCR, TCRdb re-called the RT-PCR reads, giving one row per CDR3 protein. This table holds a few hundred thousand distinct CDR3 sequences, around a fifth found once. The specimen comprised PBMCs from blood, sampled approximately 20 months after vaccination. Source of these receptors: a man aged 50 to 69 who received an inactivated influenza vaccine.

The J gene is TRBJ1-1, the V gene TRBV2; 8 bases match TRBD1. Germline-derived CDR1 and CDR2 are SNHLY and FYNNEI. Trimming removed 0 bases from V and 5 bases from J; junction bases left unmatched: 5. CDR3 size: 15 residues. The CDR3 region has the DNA TGTGCCAGCAGTGAAGCGCGGACAGGGATGACTGAAGCTTTCTTT. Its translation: CASSEARTGMTEAFF.

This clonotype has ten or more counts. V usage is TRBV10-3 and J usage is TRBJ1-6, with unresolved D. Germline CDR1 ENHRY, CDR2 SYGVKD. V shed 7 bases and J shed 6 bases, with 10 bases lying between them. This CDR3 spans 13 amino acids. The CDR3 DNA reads TGTGCCATCACCCCGGGCTCTAATTCACCCCTCCACTTT. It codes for CAITPGSNSPLHF.

CDR3 nucleotides: TGTGCCAGCGCGGAGCCCGGGTCCATCCTCGAGCAGTACTTC. Encoded protein: CASAEPGSILEQYF. This chain links TRBV7-9 with TRBJ2-7; D is uncertain. V lost 8 bases and J 6 bases, leaving 20 bases between the germline ends. The CDR3 consists of 14 residues. Germline CDR1 and CDR2: SEHNR and FQNEAQ (reference sequence).

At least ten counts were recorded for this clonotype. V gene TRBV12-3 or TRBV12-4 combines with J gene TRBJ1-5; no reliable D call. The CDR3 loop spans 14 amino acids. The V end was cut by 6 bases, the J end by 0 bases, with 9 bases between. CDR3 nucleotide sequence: TGTGCCAGCAGCAAACAACCTAGCAATCAGCCCCAGCATTTT. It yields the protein CASSKQPSNQPQHF.

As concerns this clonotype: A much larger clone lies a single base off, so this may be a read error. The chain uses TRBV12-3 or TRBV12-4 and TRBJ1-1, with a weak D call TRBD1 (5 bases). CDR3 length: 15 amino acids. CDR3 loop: CPSSFSVGAVTEAFF. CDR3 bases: TGTCCCAGCAGTTTCAGCGTCGGGGCTGTCACTGAAGCTTTCTTT.

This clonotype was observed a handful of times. The CDR3 coding sequence is TGCGCCAGCAGCCAAGGACTGCTGAAGCAGCCCCAGCATTTT. Amino acids: CASSQGLLKQPQHF. The chain links TRBV4-1 to TRBJ1-5; unclear D gene. The germline gives CDR1 MGHRA, CDR2 YSYEKL. CDR3 size: 14 residues. The ends were cut back, 1 base at V and 7 bases at J, with 11 bases in the middle.

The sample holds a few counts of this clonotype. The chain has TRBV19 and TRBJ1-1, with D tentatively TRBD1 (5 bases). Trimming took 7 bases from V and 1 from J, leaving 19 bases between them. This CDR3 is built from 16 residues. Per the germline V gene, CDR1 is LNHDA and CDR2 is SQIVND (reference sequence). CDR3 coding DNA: TGTGCCAGTACCATTACTGGGGGAGGCGCGAACACTGAAGCTTTCTTT. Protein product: CASTITGGGANTEAFF. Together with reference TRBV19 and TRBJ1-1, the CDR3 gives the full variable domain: DGGITQSPKYLFRKEGQNVTLSCEQNLNHDAMYWYRQDPGQGLRLIYYSQIVNDFQKGDIAEGYSVSREKKESFPLTVTSAQKNPTAFYLCASTITGGGANTEAFFGQGTRLTVV.

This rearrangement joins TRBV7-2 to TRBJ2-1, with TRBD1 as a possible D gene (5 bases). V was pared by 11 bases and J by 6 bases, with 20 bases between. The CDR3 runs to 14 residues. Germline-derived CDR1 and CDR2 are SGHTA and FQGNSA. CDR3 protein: CAAQDGPTVNEQFF. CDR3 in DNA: TGTGCCGCACAGGACGGGCCCACTGTCAATGAGCAGTTCTTC.

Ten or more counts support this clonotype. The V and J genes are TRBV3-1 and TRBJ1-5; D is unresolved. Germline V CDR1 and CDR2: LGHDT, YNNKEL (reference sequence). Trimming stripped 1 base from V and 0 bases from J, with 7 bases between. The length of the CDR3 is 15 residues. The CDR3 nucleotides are TGTGCCAGCAGCCAAGGTTACAGTAGCAATCAGCCCCAGCATTTT. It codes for CASSQGYSSNQPQHF.

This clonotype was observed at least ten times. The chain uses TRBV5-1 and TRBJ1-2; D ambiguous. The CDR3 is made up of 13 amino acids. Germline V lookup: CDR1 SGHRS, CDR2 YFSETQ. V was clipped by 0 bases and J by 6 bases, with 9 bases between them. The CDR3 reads CASSLVSRDGYTF. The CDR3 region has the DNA TGCGCCAGCAGCTTGGTATCCCGAGATGGCTACACCTTC.